A selection of T cell receptor beta chains follows, all from one sample in a study of OX40 agonist ivuxolimab in advanced cancers. Some clones are missing from TCRdb's copy, which holds only in-frame ones; the method was immunoSEQ multiplex PCR. The table includes around 70,000 clones, roughly 87% detected once. The input for sequencing was CD4+ or CD8+ T cells sorted from blood, taken in a trial of the OX40 agonist ivuxolimab. The receptor source for this set is an adult with an advanced solid tumor such as melanoma, head and neck, liver or kidney cancer. CDR3s include the opening cysteine and the closing phenylalanine or tryptophan. D genes are given only for firm matches. Some rows have no size entry. The others give once, few or many, or a class for an expanded clone.

v_gene,j_gene,d_gene,abundance,CDR3aa,CDR3nt
TRBV28,TRBJ2-7,NA,NA,CASTLPGTYEQYF,TGTGCCAGCACCCTCCCCGGGACCTACGAGCAGTACTTC
TRBV2,TRBJ2-5,NA,once,CASSQLDRETQYF,TGTGCCAGCAGCCAACTAGATAGAGAGACCCAGTACTTC
TRBV7-9,TRBJ1-1,NA,NA,CASRGPTEAFF,TGTGCCAGCCGGGGTCCCACTGAAGCTTTCTTT
TRBV28,TRBJ2-7,TRBD1,NA,CATTGAPYEQYF,TGTGCCACTACAGGGGCCCCCTACGAGCAGTACTTC
TRBV19,TRBJ1-5,NA,NA,CASSMWGRVSNQPQHF,TGTGCCAGTAGTATGTGGGGTAGGGTAAGCAATCAGCCCCAGCATTTT
TRBV5-1,TRBJ2-3,TRBD1,NA,CASSLQGADTQYF,TGCGCCAGCAGCTTACAGGGGGCAGATACGCAGTATTTT
TRBV18,TRBJ2-7,NA,once,CASSPIPDLSYEQYF,TGTGCCAGCTCACCAATTCCGGACCTCAGCTACGAGCAGTACTTC
TRBV10-2,TRBJ2-4,TRBD2,few,CASRRASGSLENIQYF,TGCGCCAGCAGAAGGGCTAGCGGGAGTCTGGAAAACATTCAGTACTTC
TRBV28,TRBJ2-4,NA,NA,CASSHHLGKNIQYF,TGTGCCAGCAGCCACCACCTGGGCAAAAACATTCAGTACTTC
TRBV27,TRBJ2-3,NA,NA,CASSLRGFTDTQYF,TGTGCCAGCAGTTTAAGGGGCTTCACAGATACGCAGTATTTT
TRBV7-9,TRBJ1-1,TRBD1,NA,CASSFGTGMNTEAFF,TGTGCCAGCAGCTTCGGGACAGGGATGAACACTGAAGCTTTCTTT
TRBV6-5,TRBJ2-7,NA,once,CASKQRTATYEQYF,TGTGCCAGCAAACAACGGACAGCGACCTACGAGCAGTACTTC
TRBV21-1,TRBJ2-7,NA,NA,CASSKQGLGRTGGNEQYF,TGTGCCAGCAGCAAACAGGGCCTAGGGAGGACAGGGGGAAACGAGCAGTACTTC
TRBV9,TRBJ1-2,NA,once,CASSVGTRYGYTF,TGTGCCAGCAGCGTAGGGACTCGCTATGGCTACACCTTC
TRBV19,TRBJ2-1,NA,NA,CASQGPYNEQFF,TGTGCCAGTCAAGGTCCCTACAATGAGCAGTTCTTC
TRBV18,TRBJ2-7,TRBD2,NA,CASSPQRESYEQYF,TGTGCCAGCTCACCACAGCGGGAGTCCTACGAGCAGTACTTC
TRBV28,TRBJ2-7,NA,once,CATLNRVIYEQYF,TGTGCCACCCTGAACAGGGTAATATACGAGCAGTACTTC
TRBV5-1,TRBJ2-3,NA,NA,CASSSGQIADTQYF,TGCGCCAGCAGCTCCGGACAGATCGCAGATACGCAGTATTTT
TRBV11-1,TRBJ1-6,NA,NA,CASSLTVNNSPLHF,TGTGCCAGCAGCCTAACCGTAAATAATTCACCCCTCCACTTT
TRBV5-1,TRBJ2-1,TRBD1,NA,CASSGGTGGNNEQFF,TGCGCCAGCAGCGGCGGGACAGGGGGCAACAATGAGCAGTTCTTC
TRBV19,TRBJ1-1,NA,NA,CASSIGPLRGPRSKNTEAFF,TGTGCCAGTAGTATAGGTCCCTTGAGGGGCCCTCGTTCGAAGAACACTGAAGCTTTCTTT
TRBV7-3,TRBJ2-1,TRBD1,NA,CASSQRHRGRDEQFF,TGTGCCAGCAGCCAACGACACAGGGGGCGGGATGAGCAGTTCTTC
TRBV28,TRBJ2-3,TRBD2,NA,CASTNLGEGHADTQYF,TGTGCCAGCACCAACCTAGGGGAGGGCCACGCAGATACGCAGTATTTT
TRBV7-2,TRBJ2-5,TRBD2,NA,CASTSPSGGQGTQYF,TGTGCCAGCACCTCTCCTAGCGGGGGGCAAGGGACCCAGTACTTC
TRBV9,TRBJ2-7,NA,NA,CASSVTGLGFYEQYF,TGTGCCAGCAGCGTGACAGGATTGGGCTTCTACGAGCAGTACTTC
TRBV21-1,TRBJ1-2,NA,NA,CASSKSGVGVANYGYTF,TGTGCCAGCAGCAAAAGCGGAGTAGGAGTAGCTAACTATGGCTACACCTTC
TRBV27,TRBJ1-1,TRBD1,NA,CARRTQGARTNTEAFF,TGTGCCAGAAGAACCCAGGGGGCTCGGACCAACACTGAAGCTTTCTTT
TRBV9,TRBJ2-1,TRBD2,NA,CASSVGWGGRDEQFF,TGTGCCAGCAGCGTAGGATGGGGGGGTCGCGATGAGCAGTTCTTC
TRBV18,TRBJ2-1,TRBD2,NA,CASSPLLAGEAQEQFF,TGTGCCAGCTCACCTCTACTAGCGGGAGAAGCGCAGGAGCAGTTCTTC
TRBV2,TRBJ1-4,NA,few,CASRLWVEEKLFF,TGTGCCAGCAGGTTATGGGTTGAGGAAAAACTGTTTTTT
TRBV5-1,TRBJ2-2,TRBD2,NA,CASSLVGSGREDTGELFF,TGCGCCAGCAGCTTGGTTGGTAGCGGGAGGGAAGACACCGGGGAGCTGTTTTTT
TRBV11-2,TRBJ2-6,NA,NA,CASSLVGSGVSGANVLTF,TGTGCCAGCAGCTTAGTCGGGAGCGGAGTCTCTGGGGCCAACGTCCTGACTTTC
TRBV2,TRBJ2-1,NA,NA,CASSLTGSNEQFF,TGTGCCAGCAGTTTAACAGGGAGCAATGAGCAGTTCTTC
TRBV5-1,TRBJ2-3,TRBD2,NA,CASSFSGAQTDTQYF,TGCGCCAGCAGCTTTAGCGGGGCCCAAACAGATACGCAGTATTTT
TRBV19,TRBJ1-6,NA,NA,CASRTLTYNSPLHF,TGTGCCAGTAGGACCCTAACCTATAATTCACCCCTCCACTTT
TRBV7-2,TRBJ1-1,TRBD1,NA,CASSLFVSLGQGNAEAFF,TGTGCCAGCAGCTTATTTGTATCCCTGGGACAGGGGAACGCTGAAGCTTTCTTT
TRBV5-1,TRBJ2-5,NA,NA,CASSLSGGSQETQYF,TGCGCCAGCAGCTTGTCAGGGGGGAGCCAAGAGACCCAGTACTTC
TRBV6-1,TRBJ2-7,NA,NA,CASSTGTREQYF,TGTGCCAGCAGTACTGGGACTCGCGAGCAGTACTTC
TRBV7-2,TRBJ1-1,NA,NA,CASSLGPGKAFF,TGTGCCAGCAGCTTAGGCCCCGGAAAAGCTTTCTTT
TRBV6-5,TRBJ1-3,NA,NA,CASSYLSSGNTIYF,TGTGCCAGCAGCTACCTCAGCTCTGGAAACACCATATATTTT
TRBV7-8,TRBJ2-5,NA,NA,CASSLVETQYF,TGTGCCAGCAGCTTAGTGGAGACCCAGTACTTC
TRBV2,TRBJ2-6,NA,NA,CASNFRQSGANVLTF,TGTGCCAGCAACTTTCGCCAGTCTGGGGCCAACGTCCTGACTTTC
TRBV27,TRBJ1-4,NA,once,CASSKRAVATNEKLFF,TGTGCCAGCAGTAAGAGGGCAGTTGCAACTAATGAAAAACTGTTTTTT
TRBV5-6,TRBJ2-7,NA,NA,CASSHLMDSYEQYF,TGTGCCAGCAGCCACCTAATGGACAGCTACGAGCAGTACTTC
TRBV6-6,TRBJ2-2,NA,NA,CASSYQNTGELFF,TGTGCCAGCAGTTACCAGAACACCGGGGAGCTGTTTTTT
TRBV5-1,TRBJ1-2,NA,NA,CASSLRTARGNYGYTF,TGCGCCAGCAGCTTGAGGACAGCGAGGGGGAACTATGGCTACACCTTC
TRBV6-1,TRBJ1-1,NA,NA,CASNRVMNTEAFF,TGTGCCAGCAACAGGGTGATGAACACTGAAGCTTTCTTT
TRBV5-1,TRBJ2-7,NA,NA,CASSTGTREYF,TGCGCCAGCAGCACAGGGACACGAGAGTACTTC
TRBV7-2,TRBJ1-2,NA,NA,CASSLGGLGGYGYTF,TGTGCCAGCAGCTTAGGGGGGCTCGGCGGCTATGGCTACACCTTC
TRBV10-3,TRBJ2-7,TRBD1,NA,CAISEGAKKRQGAGEQYF,TGTGCCATCAGCGAAGGGGCGAAAAAGAGGCAGGGGGCAGGGGAGCAGTACTTC
TRBV29-1,TRBJ2-1,TRBD1,NA,CSSRRGPGNEQFF,TGCAGCTCACGCAGGGGGCCGGGCAATGAGCAGTTCTTC
TRBV6-6,TRBJ2-7,NA,NA,CASSPQGFSYEQYF,TGTGCCAGCAGTCCACAGGGTTTCTCCTACGAGCAGTACTTC
TRBV11-2,TRBJ1-2,TRBD1,NA,CASSLSTGGFGYTF,TGTGCCAGCAGCCTTTCGACAGGGGGTTTTGGCTACACCTTC
TRBV6-6,TRBJ2-7,TRBD1,NA,CASSEQGPYYEQYF,TGTGCCAGCAGCGAACAGGGGCCATACTACGAGCAGTACTTC
TRBV5-8,TRBJ2-1,NA,NA,CASSFGTIDYNEQFF,TGTGCCAGCAGCTTCGGGACGATCGACTACAATGAGCAGTTCTTC